Included here is one T cell receptor beta chain sequence, with context. The repertoire was sequenced with immunoSEQ multiplex PCR; TCRdb's copy has only in-frame clones and lacks some. The sample includes 60,000 to 85,000 clones, roughly 80% of them seen just once. These data belong to a study of OX40 agonist ivuxolimab in advanced cancers. Overall study: Having had anti-PD-1, anti-PD-L1 or anti-CTLA-4 therapy before was allowed, and about 42% had some.

The CDR3 is 13 amino acids. The germline V gene has CDR1 GTSNPN and CDR2 SVGIG (reference sequence). The germline V and J ends were trimmed by 2 bases and 3 bases, with 10 bases remaining between them. Sequencing was performed on CD4+ or CD8+ T cells sorted from blood, taken in a trial of the OX40 agonist ivuxolimab. The chain recombines TRBV30 with TRBJ1-2, with a possible D match to TRBD1 (6 bases). The TCR comes from an adult with an advanced solid tumor such as melanoma, head and neck, liver or kidney cancer. CDR3 nucleotide sequence: TGTGCCTGGAGTAGAGGGGGGGACTATGGCTACACCTTC. It yields the protein CAWSRGGDYGYTF. The full variable domain, in which reference TRBV30 and TRBJ1-2 provide the parts outside the CDR3, is SQTIHQWPATLVQPVGSPLSLECTVEGTSNPNLYWYRQAAGRGLQLLFYSVGIGQISSEVPQNLSASRPQDRQFILSSKKLLLSDSGFYLCAWSRGGDYGYTFGSGTRLTVV.